This T cell receptor (beta chain) was found in a study of regulatory T cells in long-lasting Graves disease. Broader study findings: The study found TRBV28, TRBJ1-2 and TRBJ2-5 favored in persistent disease. Less diverse TCR repertoires were seen in persistent Graves' patients than in newly diagnosed ones.

Sequencing libraries for TCR beta were prepared with iRepertoire HTBI primers and Arm-PCR of CDR3 regions. TCRdb itself ran the multiplex PCR reads through MiXCR, one entry per CDR3 protein. The sample lists some 450,000 distinct CDR3 sequences, roughly 17% occurring once. Germline loops: CDR1 MDHEN, CDR2 SYDVKM. Trimming cost V 3 bases and J 5 bases, with 19 bases left between them. This CDR3 region has 17 residues. This clonotype was counted at least ten times. Its target is unknown. The sample's time point: newly diagnosed GD, antithyroid drugs for less than 3 months. From RNA extracted from PBMCs, the TCR library was made. These records were also assigned to another study, of T cells in Graves' hyperthyroidism and ophthalmopathy. Turning to that study: Stability of Graves' hyperthyroidism was defined as absent ophthalmopathy progression within 18 months.

This specimen was peripheral blood mononuclear cells (PBMCs), taken at new diagnosis, from a patient treated with antithyroid drugs. This clonotype was obtained from a woman in her twenties or thirties with Graves disease. V and J are TRBV28 and TRBJ1-4; no clear D gene. CDR3 sequence (DNA): TGTGCCAGCAGTTTTGGGGTAAACAGAATTCAAAATGAAAAACTGTTTTTT. Protein: CASSFGVNRIQNEKLFF.